The entry that follows covers one T cell receptor beta chain sequence. The data were produced by immunoSEQ multiplex PCR, yet TCRdb's version contains in-frame clones alone and is incomplete. The sample contains approximately 300,000 clones, under 95% of which appear only once. Germline loops: CDR1 MNHEY, CDR2 SVGAGI. This CDR3 comprises 14 residues. The V segment lost 8 bases and the J segment 2 bases; nucleotides outside the gene matches: 9. The data derive from a study of blood T cell repertoires in COVID-19. This TCR was sampled from a woman aged 30 to 39 who had recovered from COVID-19. The chain combines TRBV6-5 with TRBJ2-7; 7 nucleotides align to TRBD2. The sequenced material came from PBMCs or T cells enriched from blood (not recorded which). The CDR3: CASSAGLRPYEQYF. The CDR3, as DNA: TGTGCCAGCTCGGCGGGACTACGACCCTACGAGCAGTACTTC.